Below, 26 T cell receptor beta chains from the same sample are listed, as sequenced in a study of cytomegalovirus exposure and HLA in healthy donors. Primers: 60 Vbeta forward and 13 Jbeta reverse. The protocol was immunoSEQ multiplex PCR, while the TCRdb copy is restricted to in-frame clones and leaves out a portion. The repertoire includes about 80,000 clones, around 85% of them detected once, and over 10% sits in the top ten. Sequencing was done on a sample of PBMCs. These receptors were collected from a human donor in good health.

This clone turned up a few times. The chain has TRBV6-5 and TRBJ1-4, with TRBD1 matching over 8 bases. The CDR3 loop spans 13 amino acids. J gave up 6 bases and V 10 bases, and 7 bases lay outside the gene matches. CDR1 MNHEY and CDR2 SVGAGI come from the germline V gene. The CDR3 coding sequence is TGTGCCACTCAGAGACAGGGGTATGAAAAACTGTTTTTT. Translating it yields CATQRQGYEKLFF.

This clone was counted a single time. This chain links TRBV30 with TRBJ1-3; D uncertain. Trimming took off 4 bases at V and 0 bases at J, with 10 bases between the two ends. This CDR3 region has 14 residues. CDR1 and CDR2 from the germline V gene are GTSNPN and SVGIG (reference sequence). CDR3 in DNA: TGTGCCTGGACCCCAGGCAGCTCTGGAAACACCATATATTTT. Protein sequence: CAWTPGSSGNTIYF.

This chain links TRBV5-1 with TRBJ2-1; TRBD2 matches at 8 bases. The CDR3 is 14 amino acids. Germline trimming cut 8 bases from V and 4 bases from J; bases unmatched to any gene: 8. In germline, CDR1 is SGHRS, CDR2 YFSETQ. The CDR3 sequence is CASSPLADYNEQFF. The CDR3 coding sequence is TGCGCCAGTTCGCCACTAGCGGATTACAATGAGCAGTTCTTC.

The rearrangement uses TRBV19 and TRBJ2-7; D is undetermined. CDR1 and CDR2 from the germline V gene are LNHDA and SQIVND (reference sequence). The CDR3 is 14 amino acids. The V end was cut by 8 bases, the J end by 0 bases, with 14 bases between. The CDR3 here is CASAPSRSSYEQYF. The CDR3 nucleotides read TGTGCCAGTGCCCCTTCTAGGAGCTCCTACGAGCAGTACTTC.

This chain links TRBV7-9 with TRBJ1-1; 7 nucleotides align to TRBD1. Germline V gene data show CDR1 as SEHNR and CDR2 as FQNEAQ (reference sequence). The CDR3 has 11 amino acids. Germline trimming cut 8 bases from V and 4 bases from J; bases unmatched to any gene: 1. CDR3 amino acids: CASRTGTEAFF. The CDR3 region has the DNA TGTGCCAGCCGGACAGGCACTGAAGCTTTCTTT.

The gene calls are TRBV6-6 and TRBJ1-1, with 9 nucleotides matching TRBD1. Germline-derived CDR1 and CDR2 are MNHNY and SVGAGI (reference sequence). The length of the CDR3 is 14 residues. V lost 4 bases, J lost 7 bases, and 7 bases stayed unmatched. CDR3 residues: CASSFWGQGSEAFF. The CDR3 bases are TGTGCCAGCAGTTTCTGGGGACAGGGCAGTGAAGCTTTCTTT.

J is TRBJ2-1 and V is TRBV5-1, with a possible D match to TRBD1 (5 bases). Germline V gene data show CDR1 as SGHRS and CDR2 as YFSETQ. This CDR3 contains 13 residues. Trimming pared 2 bases from V and 5 bases from J, leaving 8 bases between. CDR3 sequence reads: CASSLGVDNEQFF. Written as DNA, the CDR3 is TGCGCCAGCAGCTTAGGGGTCGACAATGAGCAGTTCTTC.

This rearrangement joins TRBV29-1 to TRBJ2-1; the D gene is possibly TRBD2 (6 bases). Germline CDR1 SQVTM, CDR2 ANQGSEA. The V end lost 4 bases, the J end lost 4 bases, and 17 bases lay between the germline ends. The CDR3 loop spans 15 amino acids. The CDR3 loop reads CSVVSGIAVYNEQFF. The DNA of the CDR3 is TGCAGCGTTGTATCGGGAATAGCGGTATACAATGAGCAGTTCTTC.

V usage is TRBV27 and J usage is TRBJ2-7, with 7 bases fitting TRBD2. With V trimmed by 3 bases and J by 2 bases, 7 bases remained unmatched. CDR1 and CDR2 from the germline V gene are MNHEY and SMNVEV (reference sequence). This CDR3 has 15 amino acids. The CDR3 loop is CASSFLGAGAYEQYF. The DNA of the CDR3 is TGTGCCAGCAGTTTTCTCGGGGCGGGGGCCTACGAGCAGTACTTC.

The rearrangement links TRBV5-4 to TRBJ2-5, with TRBD2 matching over 9 bases. Unmatched junction bases numbered 4, after V lost 0 bases and J lost 7 bases. The CDR3 extends over 14 amino acids. CDR1 and CDR2 (germline): SGHNT, YYREEE (reference sequence). The CDR3 protein is CASSLGLAAGTQYF. The CDR3, as DNA: TGTGCCAGCAGCTTGGGACTAGCGGCAGGGACCCAGTACTTC.

The chain is built from TRBV4-3 and TRBJ1-2; possibly TRBD1 for D (5 bases). V was trimmed by 1 base and J by 4 bases, leaving 19 bases between them. The CDR3 runs 17 residues. Per germline, CDR1 LGHNA and CDR2 YSLEER. The chain's CDR3 is CASSQGLLDSPIYGYTF. The CDR3, as DNA: TGCGCCAGCAGCCAAGGGCTTCTTGACAGCCCGATCTATGGCTACACCTTC.

V usage is TRBV4-3 and J usage is TRBJ2-7; TRBD2 matches 10 bases. This CDR3 has 19 amino acids. From germline, CDR1 is LGHNA and CDR2 YSLEER. V dropped 0 bases and J dropped 5; count of bases not matched to a gene: 16. The CDR3 is CASSQDPWLAGEKVDEQYF. The CDR3 bases are TGCGCCAGCAGCCAAGATCCATGGCTAGCGGGGGAGAAAGTCGACGAGCAGTACTTC.

The chain combines TRBV6-9 with TRBJ1-5, with D possibly matching TRBD1 (6 bases). This CDR3 has 13 amino acids. V was pared by 2 bases and J by 5 bases, with 7 bases between. CDR1 MNHGY and CDR2 SVAAGI come from the germline V gene. CDR3 region: CASSYQGHQPQHF. DNA for the CDR3: TGTGCCAGCAGTTATCAGGGGCATCAGCCCCAGCATTTT.

This sequence joins TRBV7-6 and TRBJ2-2, with a possible D match to TRBD2 (6 bases). CDR1 is SGHVS, CDR2 FNYEAQ, per germline. This CDR3 is built from 14 residues. Trimming removed 6 bases from V and 2 bases from J, with 10 bases in between. CDR3 sequence: CASRSGLNTGELFF. CDR3 nucleotides: TGTGCCAGCAGATCTGGACTAAACACCGGGGAGCTGTTTTTT.

This rearrangement joins TRBV6-5 to TRBJ1-1; 10 nucleotides line up with TRBD1. J was trimmed by 11 bases and V by 6 bases; bases with no gene match: 6. Germline V lookup: CDR1 MNHEY, CDR2 SVGAGI. The length of the CDR3 is 12 residues. The CDR3 bases are TGTGCCAGCAGGACAGGGGGCGGAGGGGCTTTCTTT. Residues: CASRTGGGGAFF.

Concerning this clone itself: A junction end diverges from the germline sequence, so it may reflect a read error. The chain employs TRBV29-1 and TRBJ1-5; 7 nucleotides agree with TRBD1. The CDR3 contains 13 residues. Germline CDR1 SQVTM, CDR2 ANQGSEA. CDR3 sequence reads: CSVRQGGDQPQNF. CDR3 sequence (DNA): TGCAGCGTTAGACAGGGAGGCGATCAGCCCCAGAATTTT.

The chain uses TRBV11-2 and TRBJ2-1; 13 positions agree with TRBD2. This CDR3 has 15 amino acids. V dropped 6 bases and J dropped 6; count of bases not matched to a gene: 5. CDR1 and CDR2 from the germline V gene are SGHAT and FQNNGV. The CDR3 protein is CASRFTSGGGNEQFF. CDR3 DNA: TGTGCCAGCAGGTTCACTAGCGGGGGGGGCAATGAGCAGTTCTTC.

The V and J genes are TRBV29-1 and TRBJ2-1; weak D call: TRBD2 (5 bases). Germline V gene lookup returns CDR1 SQVTM and CDR2 ANQGSEA. This CDR3 has 14 residues. Trimming shortened V by 2 bases and J by 4 bases, and 12 bases separated the two germline ends. This CDR3 is CSVETYTGYNEQFF. Here the CDR3 DNA reads TGCAGCGTTGAAACTTATACGGGATACAATGAGCAGTTCTTC.

The rearrangement links TRBV9 to TRBJ1-3; D is unresolved. CDR3 length: 16 residues. The V and J ends lost 0 bases and 2 bases respectively, with 12 bases between them. The V gene's germline CDR1 is SGDLS and CDR2 YYNGEE. The DNA of the CDR3 is TGTGCCAGCAGCGTAGATTGGGGAGTTACTGGAAACACCATATATTTT. The encoded protein is CASSVDWGVTGNTIYF.

The chain is built from TRBV18 and TRBJ2-7; 9 bases are shared with TRBD1. The ends lost 6 bases at V and 0 bases at J; junction bases unmatched: 9. The CDR3 extends over 16 amino acids. Germline V gives CDR1 KGHSH, CDR2 LQKENI. This chain's CDR3 is CASSPAETGGSYEQYF. The CDR3 region has the DNA TGTGCCAGCTCCCCCGCCGAGACAGGGGGCTCCTACGAGCAGTACTTC. The variable domain in full, completed from reference TRBV18 and TRBJ2-7, reads NAGVMQNPRHLVRRRGQEARLRCSPMKGHSHVYWYRQLPEEGLKFMVYLQKENIIDESGMPKERFSAEFPKEGPSILRIQQVVRGDSAAYFCASSPAETGGSYEQYFGPGTRLTVT.

This clone was found once. This chain connects TRBV7-2 to TRBJ2-7, with D possibly TRBD2 on 6 matching bases. The CDR3 sequence is 14 residues long. CDR1 is SGHTA, CDR2 FQGNSA, per germline. V was pared by 4 bases and J by 2 bases, with 12 bases between. The CDR3 region is CASSYSREAYEQYF. In DNA, the CDR3 is TGTGCCAGCAGCTACTCCAGGGAGGCCTACGAGCAGTACTTC.

This chain links TRBV7-2 with TRBJ2-2; D is ambiguous. The V gene lost 7 bases and the J gene lost 7 bases, with 10 bases spanning the gap. The CDR3 is 12 residues long. Germline values: CDR1 SGHTA, CDR2 FQGNSA. The CDR3 DNA reads TGTGCCAGCAACGTGAATAGCGGGGAGCTGTTTTTT. Translation gives CASNVNSGELFF. The whole variable domain, remainder taken from reference TRBV7-2 and TRBJ2-2, is GAGVSQSPSNKVTEKGKDVELRCDPISGHTALYWYRQSLGQGLEFLIYFQGNSAPDKSGLPSDRFSAERTGGSVSTLTIQRTQQEDSAVYLCASNVNSGELFFGEGSRLTVL.

The V gene is TRBV5-6, the J gene TRBJ2-1; D not resolved. This CDR3 spans 14 amino acids. Trimming removed 0 bases from V and 4 bases from J, with 8 bases in between. Looked up from germline, CDR1 is SGHDT and CDR2 is YYEEEE. The CDR3 loop is CASSLGAVYNEQFF. In DNA form, the CDR3 reads TGTGCCAGCAGCTTGGGCGCTGTATACAATGAGCAGTTCTTC.

This clone has only one observation. The CDR3 nucleotides read TGTGCCAGCCGAACGGGACTAGCGGGAACGAACGAGCAGTACTTC. The encoded protein is CASRTGLAGTNEQYF. The chain combines TRBV5-4 with TRBJ2-7, with 13 bases that match TRBD2. This CDR3 is built from 15 residues. The germline CDR1 and CDR2 sequences are SGHNT and YYREEE (reference sequence). The trim removed 7 bases at V and 5 bases at J, leaving 9 bases unmatched.

Only one count was recorded for this clone. The chain combines TRBV7-2 with TRBJ1-1, with D perhaps matching TRBD1 (5 bases). The CDR3 has 13 amino acids. Germline values: CDR1 SGHTA, CDR2 FQGNSA. Trimming pared 8 bases from V and 5 bases from J, leaving 15 bases between. The CDR3 loop is CASEMSRGTEAFF. The CDR3 DNA follows: TGTGCCAGCGAGATGAGTCGGGGGACTGAAGCTTTCTTT.

Worth noting for this clone: One end of the junction varies from germline; a read error may be responsible. The chain links TRBV2 to TRBJ2-1; D is perhaps TRBD1 (6 bases). The CDR3 covers 13 residues. Germline CDR1 reads SNHLY; CDR2 reads FYNNEI. The CDR3 coding sequence is TGTGCCAGCAGTAGTACAGGGTACAGTGAGCAGTTCTTC. It is translated as CASSSTGYSEQFF.